Below are 14 T cell receptor beta chains sequenced from a single sample in a study of regulatory T cells in long-lasting Graves disease. Time point reported: newly diagnosed GD, antithyroid drugs for less than 3 months. Extracted PBMC RNA gave rise to the TCR library. HTBI primers from iRepertoire and Arm-PCR of CDR3 regions yielded the TCR beta libraries. A single record per CDR3 protein comes from TCRdb applying MiXCR to the multiplex PCR reads. This table holds 350,000 to 450,000 distinct CDR3 sequences, 15% found once. The same data also went into a second study, on T cells in Graves' hyperthyroidism and ophthalmopathy.

The sample here was peripheral blood mononuclear cells (PBMCs), taken at new diagnosis, from a patient treated with antithyroid drugs. The source of these receptors is a woman aged 25 to 39 with Graves disease.

This clonotype was detected ten times or more. The chain employs TRBV5-1 and TRBJ2-1; D might be TRBD2 (6 bases). The germline gives CDR1 SGHRS, CDR2 YFSETQ. The length of the CDR3 is 16 residues. The ends were cut back, 5 bases at V and 2 bases at J, with 17 bases in the middle. CDR3 in amino acids: CASRRQRALTYNEQFF. For the CDR3, the DNA is TGCGCCAGCAGACGGCAGCGGGCGCTAACCTACAATGAGCAGTTCTTC.

This clonotype was observed at least ten times. This chain uses TRBV6-1 with TRBJ2-7; D call uncertain. The germline gives CDR1 MNHNS, CDR2 SASEGT. The germline V and J ends were trimmed by 5 bases and 5 bases, with 10 bases remaining between them. The CDR3 covers 12 residues. CDR3: CASSPVRNEQYF. CDR3 sequence (DNA): TGTGCCAGCAGTCCGGTTAGAAACGAGCAGTACTTC.

Ten or more counts support this clonotype. The CDR3 is CASSLGQGGNQPQHF. The CDR3 DNA reads TGTGCCAGCAGCTTAGGACAGGGTGGGAATCAGCCCCAGCATTTT. The chain has TRBV5-6 and TRBJ1-5, with 8 bases identical to TRBD1. The CDR3 runs to 15 residues. In germline, CDR1 is SGHDT, CDR2 YYEEEE. With V trimmed by 2 bases and J by 4 bases, 5 bases remained unmatched.

In this sample, this clonotype turned up many times. The rearrangement links TRBV28 to TRBJ1-1; no reliable D call. V lost 5 bases to trimming and J lost 10 bases, with 11 bases between them. The CDR3 has 11 amino acids. Germline assignment: CDR1 MDHEN and CDR2 SYDVKM. CDR3 loop: CASSPASVAFF. The CDR3 bases are TGTGCCAGCAGTCCGGCCTCCGTAGCTTTCTTT.

This clonotype was picked up many times. CDR3 in DNA: TGTGCCAGCAGCGAGGGTGTTAGTAATTCACCCCTCCACTTT. This gives the protein CASSEGVSNSPLHF. The V and J genes are TRBV3-1 and TRBJ1-6; D gene unclear. V was trimmed by 5 bases and J by 6 bases, leaving 11 bases between them. This CDR3 is 14 amino acids long. Germline assignment: CDR1 LGHDT and CDR2 YNNKEL (reference sequence).

This chain joins TRBV19 and TRBJ2-1; TRBD2 matches at 10 bases. Germline loops: CDR1 LNHDA, CDR2 SQIVND (reference sequence). Trimming at V came to 2 bases and at J to 7 bases, leaving 5 bases not matched to a gene. The CDR3 totals 15 residues. CDR3 DNA: TGTGCCAGTAGTATAAGCGGGAGGGCCTCTAATGAGCAGTTCTTC. The encoded protein is CASSISGRASNEQFF.

The sample holds many counts of this clonotype. This sequence joins TRBV30 and TRBJ2-2, with D possibly matching TRBD2 (6 bases). Germline V lookup: CDR1 GTSNPN, CDR2 SVGIG (reference sequence). V dropped 1 base and J dropped 7 bases, with 10 bases sitting between them. The length of the CDR3 is 13 residues. The CDR3 spells CAWSGGVHGELFF. CDR3 nucleotide sequence: TGTGCCTGGAGTGGCGGGGTCCACGGGGAGCTGTTTTTT.

Points on this clonotype: A read error may be the cause here, since a much bigger clone is one base away. The rearrangement uses TRBV10-2 and TRBJ1-5, with TRBD1 identical over 10 bases. The CDR3 has 14 residues. The J segment lost 11 bases and the V segment lost 4 bases, leaving 8 bases of the junction unmatched. Germline values: CDR1 WSHSY, CDR2 SAAADI. The CDR3 DNA sequence: TGCGCCAGCAGTGTGGGACAGGGGATACAGGCCCAGCATTTT. The encoded protein is CASSVGQGIQAQHF.

This clonotype came up many times. The J gene is TRBJ1-2, the V gene TRBV5-4; perhaps TRBD1 as D (5 bases). CDR3 length: 15 residues. Germline V lookup: CDR1 SGHNT, CDR2 YYREEE (reference sequence). Trimming shortened V by 3 bases and J by 5 bases, and 17 bases separated the two germline ends. The CDR3 DNA follows: TGTGCCAGCAGCTCGCCGACAGACAAATATTATGGCTACACCTTC. It specifies CASSSPTDKYYGYTF.

This clonotype has ten or more counts. The chain couples TRBV12-3 or TRBV12-4 to TRBJ1-1, with D uncertain. There are 14 residues in the CDR3. V lost 3 bases to trimming and J lost 1 base, with 9 bases between them. For the CDR3, the DNA is TGTGCCAGCAGTTTCCAGACGGGGAACACTGAAGCTTTCTTT. Its translation is CASSFQTGNTEAFF.

The chain has TRBV2 and TRBJ2-3; D possibly uses TRBD1 or TRBD2 (5 bases each). The CDR3 is made up of 14 amino acids. Trimming took off 5 bases at V and 10 bases at J, with 19 bases between the two ends. Germline V CDR1 and CDR2: SNHLY, FYNNEI. CDR3 amino acids: CASSPGPQAGPQYF. Written as DNA, the CDR3 is TGTGCCAGCAGTCCGGGACCGCAGGCAGGTCCGCAGTATTTT. Full variable domain (remainder filled in from reference TRBV2 and TRBJ2-3): EPEVTQTPSHQVTQMGQEVILRCVPISNHLYFYWYRQILGQKVEFLVSFYNNEISEKSEIFDDQFSVERPDGSNFTLKIRSTKLEDSAMYFCASSPGPQAGPQYFGPGTRLTVL.

This clonotype has at least ten counts. The chain recombines TRBV7-3 with TRBJ2-5; perhaps TRBD2 as D (5 bases). The V gene lost 1 base and the J gene lost 2 bases, with 17 bases spanning the gap. CDR1 and CDR2 from the germline V gene are SGHTA and FQGTGA. This CDR3 has 17 residues. CDR3 DNA sequence: TGTGCCAGCAGCTTAAGTGGTTTCGGGGTTCTACAAGAGACCCAGTACTTC. Its protein is CASSLSGFGVLQETQYF.

This clonotype was seen at least ten times. The rearrangement joins TRBV18 to TRBJ2-1; TRBD2 agrees at 10 bases. Losses at the gene ends were 2 bases for V and 1 base for J; bases not matched to a gene: 2. Germline V CDR1 and CDR2: KGHSH, LQKENI. The CDR3 length is 16 residues. For the CDR3, the DNA is TGTGCCAGCTCACCAGTAGCGGGAGGTTCCTACAATGAGCAGTTCTTC. Amino acid sequence: CASSPVAGGSYNEQFF.

This clonotype showed up many times. This chain connects TRBV30 to TRBJ2-5, with TRBD1 matching over 8 bases. This CDR3 is 12 amino acids long. After removal of 3 bases from V and 4 bases from J, the junction contained 1 base not matched to a gene. Germline-derived CDR1 and CDR2 are GTSNPN and SVGIG (reference sequence). The CDR3 DNA sequence: TGTGCCTGGAGCGGGACAGGAGAGACCCAGTACTTC. Protein sequence: CAWSGTGETQYF. The variable domain in full, completed from reference TRBV30 and TRBJ2-5, reads SQTIHQWPATLVQPVGSPLSLECTVEGTSNPNLYWYRQAAGRGLQLLFYSVGIGQISSEVPQNLSASRPQDRQFILSSKKLLLSDSGFYLCAWSGTGETQYFGPGTRLLVL.